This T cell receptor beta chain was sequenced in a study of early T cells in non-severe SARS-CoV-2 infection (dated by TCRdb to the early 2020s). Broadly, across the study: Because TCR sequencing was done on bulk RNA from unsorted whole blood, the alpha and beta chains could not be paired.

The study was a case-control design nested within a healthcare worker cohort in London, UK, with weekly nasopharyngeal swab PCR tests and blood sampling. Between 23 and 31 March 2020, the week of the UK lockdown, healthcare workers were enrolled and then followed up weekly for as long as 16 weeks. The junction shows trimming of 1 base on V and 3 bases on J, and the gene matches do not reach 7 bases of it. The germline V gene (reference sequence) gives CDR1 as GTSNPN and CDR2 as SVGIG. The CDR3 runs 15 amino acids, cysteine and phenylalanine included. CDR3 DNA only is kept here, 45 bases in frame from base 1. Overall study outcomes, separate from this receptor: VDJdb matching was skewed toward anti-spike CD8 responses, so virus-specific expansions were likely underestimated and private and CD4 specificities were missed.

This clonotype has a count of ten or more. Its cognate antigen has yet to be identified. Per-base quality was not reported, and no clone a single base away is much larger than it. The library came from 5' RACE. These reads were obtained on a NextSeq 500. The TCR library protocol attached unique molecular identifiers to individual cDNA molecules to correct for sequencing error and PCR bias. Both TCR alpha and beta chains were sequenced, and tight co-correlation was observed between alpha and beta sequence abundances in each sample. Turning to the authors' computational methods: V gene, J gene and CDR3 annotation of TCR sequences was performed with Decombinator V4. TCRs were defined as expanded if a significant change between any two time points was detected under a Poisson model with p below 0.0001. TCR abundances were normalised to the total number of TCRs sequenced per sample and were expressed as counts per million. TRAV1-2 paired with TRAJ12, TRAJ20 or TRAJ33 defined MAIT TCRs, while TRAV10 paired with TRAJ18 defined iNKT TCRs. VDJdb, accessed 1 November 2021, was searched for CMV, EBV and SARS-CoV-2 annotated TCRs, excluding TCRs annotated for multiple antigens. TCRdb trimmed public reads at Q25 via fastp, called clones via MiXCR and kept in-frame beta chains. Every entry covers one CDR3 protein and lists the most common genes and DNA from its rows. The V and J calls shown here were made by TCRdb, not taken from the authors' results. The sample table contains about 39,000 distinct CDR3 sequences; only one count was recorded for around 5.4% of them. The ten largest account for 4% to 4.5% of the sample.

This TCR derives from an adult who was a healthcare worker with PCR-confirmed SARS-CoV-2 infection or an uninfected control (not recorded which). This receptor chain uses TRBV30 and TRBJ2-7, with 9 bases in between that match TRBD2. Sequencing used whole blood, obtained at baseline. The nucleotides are TGTGCCTGGAGTGCCGACGGACTAGCGCTCTACGAGCAGTACTTC. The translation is CAWSADGLALYEQYF.